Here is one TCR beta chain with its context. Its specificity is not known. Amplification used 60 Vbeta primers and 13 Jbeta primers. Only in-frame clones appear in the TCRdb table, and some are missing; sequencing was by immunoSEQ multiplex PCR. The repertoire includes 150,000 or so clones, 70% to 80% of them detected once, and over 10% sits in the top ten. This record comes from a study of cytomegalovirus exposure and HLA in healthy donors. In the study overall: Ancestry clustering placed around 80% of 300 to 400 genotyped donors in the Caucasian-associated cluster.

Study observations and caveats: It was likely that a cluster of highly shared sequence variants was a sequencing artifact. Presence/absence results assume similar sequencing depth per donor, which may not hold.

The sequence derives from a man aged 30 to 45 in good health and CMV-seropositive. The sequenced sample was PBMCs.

Here the CDR3 DNA reads TGTGCCAGCAGCTTAGCCGGGACACTAATTTACGAGCAGTACTTC. Encoded protein: CASSLAGTLIYEQYF. The rearrangement uses TRBV7-2 and TRBJ2-7; the D gene is possibly TRBD1 (6 bases). CDR1 and CDR2 (germline): SGHTA, FQGNSA. The CDR3 sequence is 15 residues long. Trimming took off 0 bases at V and 4 bases at J, with 13 bases between the two ends.